A single T cell receptor beta chain is shown here with its context. V lost 6 bases and J 3 bases, leaving 15 bases between the germline ends. Germline V gene data show CDR1 as MDHEN and CDR2 as SYDVKM. The CDR3 extends over 14 amino acids. The record originates from a study of shared clonotypes between healthy human individuals. In the study overall: Three CD4 naive, three CD4 memory, two CD8 naive and one CD8 memory plate were used per donor.

Libraries were prepared by immunoSEQ multiplex PCR; TCRdb keeps only in-frame clonotypes and omits some of them. The sample holds approximately 250,000 clones, about 69% seen once. The TCR was taken from a man aged 30-40 years in good health. V gene TRBV28 combines with J gene TRBJ2-7; TRBD1 or TRBD2 may be the D gene (5 bases each). Sequencing was done on a sample of memory CD4+ T cells sorted from blood. The subset denotes: CD45RA-negative fraction. CDR3 DNA sequence: TGTGCCAGCAGAGTAACAGGACGGGGCTACGAGCAGTACTTC. It translates to CASRVTGRGYEQYF.